Listed below are T cell receptor beta chains from one sample, sequenced in a study of CD8+CD57+ T cells in acquired aplastic anemia. Each CDR3 protein gets one entry after TCRdb re-called the reads with MiXCR. The sample yields around 140,000 distinct CDR3 sequences, about 40% seen once. Material for sequencing was sorted CD4+, CD8+, or CD8+CD57+ T cells (not recorded which) from PBMCs. These receptors were collected from a human donor in good health, serving as a control. Each CDR3 is given with its conserved first and last residue. Size is omitted from some rows. Given values are once, few, many or a class for expanded clones.

V: TRBV4-1
size: -
J: TRBJ1-1
CDR3: CASSRGGQGFSTEAFF

V: TRBV20-1
size: many
J: TRBJ2-2
CDR3: CSARWDRNTGELFF

V: TRBV24-1
size: -
J: TRBJ1-4
CDR3: CVTSDPGQGNEKLSF

V: TRBV9
size: many
J: TRBJ1-4
CDR3: CASSTHPGQGNEKLFF

V: TRBV12-3/TRBV12-4
size: many
J: TRBJ1-1
CDR3: CASSIQGTEAFF

V: TRBV7-2
size: -
J: TRBJ1-3
CDR3: CASSLGLTARSTIYF

V: TRBV10-3
size: many
J: TRBJ1-5
CDR3: CAISDGTGPNQPQHF

V: TRBV19
size: many
J: TRBJ1-4
CDR3: CASSWDRDEKLFF

V: TRBV5-4
size: many
J: TRBJ1-2
CDR3: CASSARGPMGGYTF

V: TRBV20-1
size: many
J: TRBJ2-5
CDR3: CSARGLAGVETQYF

V: TRBV10-1
size: -
J: TRBJ1-2
CDR3: CASSDSVAIFLCANYGYTF

V: TRBV19
size: -
J: TRBJ1-2
CDR3: CASSNAGTGYGYTF

V: TRBV19
size: many
J: TRBJ1-1
CDR3: CASSMTGGNTEAFF

V: TRBV2
size: -
J: TRBJ2-7
CDR3: CASRKTRTGYYEQYF

V: TRBV7-7
size: -
J: TRBJ2-7
CDR3: CASSLQGTSSYEQYF

V: TRBV10-3
size: many
J: TRBJ2-7
CDR3: CATDFRLAGISYEQYF

V: TRBV2
size: many
J: TRBJ1-2
CDR3: CASSSQASPSYGYTF

V: TRBV7-2
size: once
J: TRBJ1-2
CDR3: CASSPQQGNYGYTF

V: TRBV6-6
size: many
J: TRBJ1-5
CDR3: CASRYSNQPQHF

V: TRBV2
size: -
J: TRBJ1-5
CDR3: CASSDRIRQPQHF

V: TRBV3-1
size: -
J: TRBJ1-4
CDR3: CASSDRGAREKLFF

V: TRBV19
size: once
J: TRBJ2-3
CDR3: CASKWASESTDTQYF

V: TRBV19
size: many
J: TRBJ1-5
CDR3: CASRRQNQPQHF

V: TRBV30
size: -
J: TRBJ1-5
CDR3: CAWSPQVIGNQPQHF

V: TRBV7-3
size: -
J: TRBJ1-6
CDR3: CASSLEGQNNSPLHF

V: TRBV20-1
size: many
J: TRBJ2-1
CDR3: CSARDRGGVSYNEQFF

V: TRBV5-1
size: -
J: TRBJ2-7
CDR3: CASSYGLAGPYEQYF

V: TRBV12-3/TRBV12-4
size: -
J: TRBJ1-3
CDR3: CASSFGDLRLKGNTIYF

V: TRBV24-1
size: -
J: TRBJ2-1
CDR3: CATSRAGYNEQFF

V: TRBV11-2
size: many
J: TRBJ2-1
CDR3: CASSLLVSLPGEQFF

V: TRBV10-2
size: -
J: TRBJ2-7
CDR3: CASNAGTGIHEQYF

V: TRBV6-1
size: -
J: TRBJ1-2
CDR3: CASRRGRLSGNYGYTF

V: TRBV20-1
size: -
J: TRBJ2-1
CDR3: CSARHGTGVPNEQFF

V: TRBV15
size: -
J: TRBJ1-2
CDR3: CATSRDGRTGTGGYTF

V: TRBV10-1
size: -
J: TRBJ2-7
CDR3: CASRDLYYEQYF

V: TRBV6-1
size: -
J: TRBJ1-5
CDR3: CASTSRVWQGGQPQHF

V: TRBV29-1
size: -
J: TRBJ1-2
CDR3: CSVTGARHGYTF

V: TRBV19
size: -
J: TRBJ2-3
CDR3: CASSPGQGTDTQYF

V: TRBV15
size: -
J: TRBJ2-7
CDR3: CATSSLDGTGSDEQYF

V: TRBV2
size: many
J: TRBJ1-2
CDR3: CASRDTGFTGGNYGYTF

V: TRBV11-2
size: -
J: TRBJ1-1
CDR3: CASSLGGGARSEAFF

V: TRBV5-1
size: many
J: TRBJ1-2
CDR3: CASSFLSDYGYTF

V: TRBV11-3
size: many
J: TRBJ1-1
CDR3: CASSLNRGATGEAFF

V: TRBV7-2
size: few
J: TRBJ1-4
CDR3: CASRGGGEKLFF

V: TRBV5-1
size: many
J: TRBJ2-4
CDR3: CASSLDEGPKNIQYF

V: TRBV5-1
size: many
J: TRBJ2-1
CDR3: CASSLTLAYGEQFF

V: TRBV10-3
size: -
J: TRBJ1-1
CDR3: CAISGKQGPHTEAFF

V: TRBV5-5
size: many
J: TRBJ1-6
CDR3: CASRTESSYNSPLHF

V: TRBV6-5
size: many
J: TRBJ1-2
CDR3: CASSWPRDNFGYTF

V: TRBV2
size: once
J: TRBJ1-6
CDR3: CASSATGQGYTLHF

V: TRBV6-1
size: many
J: TRBJ2-3
CDR3: CASSEGWTDTQYF

V: TRBV19
size: -
J: TRBJ1-1
CDR3: CASSGGQLNTEAFF

V: TRBV2
size: -
J: TRBJ2-1
CDR3: CASSSRQGGNEQFF

V: TRBV25-1
size: -
J: TRBJ1-2
CDR3: CASSDYAGDGYTF